A selection of T cell receptor beta chains follows, all from one sample in a study of T cell responses to AZD1222 COVID-19 vaccine. Assay: immunoSEQ multiplex PCR; the TCRdb copy retains only in-frame clones and omits some. Here the sample spans tens of thousands of clones, around 90% being singletons. The starting material was peripheral blood, obtained on day 0 of AZD1222 vaccination. Receptors were obtained from an adult in good health. Both conserved end residues are part of each CDR3. Fields, in order: V gene, clone size, J gene, D gene, CDR3 length, CDR3 DNA, CDR3 protein. A D gene is named only where the DNA matches it firmly. Part of the rows lack a size; the others show once, few, many or a class for expanded clones.

TRBV6-5	NA	TRBJ2-7	TRBD1	16	TGTGCCAGCAGTTACTCGTCGGGGACAGGGAGCTACGAGCAGTACTTC	CASSYSSGTGSYEQYF
TRBV18	NA	TRBJ2-1	NA	15	TGTGCCAGCTCATTTTATAGCGGAACCTACAATGAGCAGTTCTTC	CASSFYSGTYNEQFF
TRBV27	NA	TRBJ2-3	NA	15	TGTGCCAGCATCTCCCAGGGGCTTAGCACAGATACGCAGTATTTT	CASISQGLSTDTQYF
TRBV5-1	NA	TRBJ1-1	TRBD1	16	TGCGCCAGCAGCTTGGAAAAACAGGGGGGGAACACTGAAGCTTTCTTT	CASSLEKQGGNTEAFF
TRBV7-2	NA	TRBJ2-3	TRBD2	14	TGTGCCAGTAGCGGGAGAGGACTTCCAGATACGCAGTATTTT	CASSGRGLPDTQYF
TRBV5-4	NA	TRBJ1-2	NA	14	TGTGCCAGCAGCACTGGGACAAGCCCGTATGGCTACACCTTC	CASSTGTSPYGYTF
TRBV5-8	NA	TRBJ2-7	NA	14	TGTGCCAGCAGCTTGCTACCTAACAACTACGAGCAGTACTTC	CASSLLPNNYEQYF
TRBV15	NA	TRBJ2-2	NA	14	TGTGCCACCAGCAGAGATTTGGCCACCGGGGAGCTGTTTTTT	CATSRDLATGELFF
TRBV5-1	NA	TRBJ1-1	NA	14	TGCGCCAGCAGCCTCAACAGGGAAAACACTGAAGCTTTCTTT	CASSLNRENTEAFF
TRBV3-1/TRBV3-2	few	TRBJ2-5	NA	15	TGTGCCAGCAGCCCCGGAATCGAGCCCCAAGAGACCCAGTACTTC	CASSPGIEPQETQYF
TRBV28	once	TRBJ2-1	TRBD2	14	TGTGCCAGCAGTACTAGCGGGAGCTACAATGAGCAGTTCTTC	CASSTSGSYNEQFF
TRBV6-6	NA	TRBJ2-3	NA	14	TGTGCCAGCAGGACGGAGGGCCAGACAGATACGCAGTATTTT	CASRTEGQTDTQYF
TRBV19	NA	TRBJ1-4	NA	13	TGTGCCACCCAAGGACGGATTAATGAAAAACTGTTTTTT	CATQGRINEKLFF
TRBV6-5	NA	TRBJ2-7	NA	15	TGTGCCAGCAGTTACAGAACAGCATCGTCCTACGAGCAGTACTTC	CASSYRTASSYEQYF
TRBV25-1	NA	TRBJ1-2	TRBD1	16	TGTGCCAGCAGTGACAGGGGGACGGTCACTAACTATGGCTACACCTTC	CASSDRGTVTNYGYTF
TRBV15	NA	TRBJ2-7	NA	12	TGTGCCACCAGCAGAGATAACTACGAGCAGTACTTC	CATSRDNYEQYF
TRBV12-3/TRBV12-4	NA	TRBJ2-2	TRBD1	13	TGTGCCAGCATAGACAGGGACACCGGGGAGCTGTTTTTT	CASIDRDTGELFF
TRBV5-1	NA	TRBJ1-4	NA	14	TGCGCCAGCAGCTTCAGGGGTGCTAATGAAAAACTGTTTTTT	CASSFRGANEKLFF
TRBV7-2	once	TRBJ2-1	TRBD2	15	TGTGCCAGCAGCCCTCGGGGGGGCTCCTACAATGAGCAGTTCTTC	CASSPRGGSYNEQFF
TRBV11-2	NA	TRBJ2-1	NA	16	TGTGCCAGCAGTCAACGACAGGACCGCTCCTACAATGAGCAGTTCTTC	CASSQRQDRSYNEQFF
TRBV20-1	NA	TRBJ1-5	NA	11	TGCAGTGCTAGCGACTCCCCGTCCCAGCATTTT	CSASDSPSQHF
TRBV28	NA	TRBJ2-1	NA	17	TGTGCCAGCAGTCCCCGGGGGACAGTGAGCTCCTACAATGAGCAGTTCTTC	CASSPRGTVSSYNEQFF
TRBV7-8	NA	TRBJ2-5	NA	14	TGTGCCAGCAGCTTTAGTGAAAGCCAAGAGACCCAGTACTTC	CASSFSESQETQYF
TRBV5-1	NA	TRBJ2-3	NA	17	TGCGCCAGCAGCTTAAGAAGGAGGACGGCTAGCACAGATACGCAGTATTTT	CASSLRRRTASTDTQYF
TRBV5-4	NA	TRBJ2-3	TRBD2	16	TGTGCCAGCAGCACCTATAGCGGGGGGGCCACAGATACGCAGTATTTT	CASSTYSGGATDTQYF
TRBV6-1	NA	TRBJ2-3	NA	16	TGTGCCAGCAGTGAAATTCAAAGCCCTAGCACAGATACGCAGTATTTT	CASSEIQSPSTDTQYF
TRBV5-1	NA	TRBJ2-1	TRBD1	15	TGCGCCAGCAGCGGGGGGACAGGGAACTACAATGAGCAGTTCTTC	CASSGGTGNYNEQFF
TRBV9	NA	TRBJ2-2	NA	14	TGTGCCAGCAGTGGACGGACGAACACCGGGGAGCTGTTTTTT	CASSGRTNTGELFF
TRBV3-1/TRBV3-2	once	TRBJ2-7	NA	12	TGTGCCAGCAGCAAACAGGGATCCGAGCAGTACTTC	CASSKQGSEQYF
TRBV18	NA	TRBJ1-1	NA	13	TGTGCCAGCTCACCGGACCAAAGGACTGAAGCTTTCTTT	CASSPDQRTEAFF
TRBV28	NA	TRBJ1-1	NA	14	TGTGCCAGCAGTTTATCATTGCCGAACACTGAAGCTTTCTTT	CASSLSLPNTEAFF
TRBV5-1	NA	TRBJ2-5	TRBD1	16	TGCGCCAGCAGCCCCGGACAGGGTGCGTATCAAGAGACCCAGTACTTC	CASSPGQGAYQETQYF
TRBV30	NA	TRBJ1-5	NA	13	TGTGCCTGGAATGGGGCAGGGACTCAGCCCCAGCATTTT	CAWNGAGTQPQHF
TRBV28	NA	TRBJ1-5	NA	14	TGTGCCAGCAGCCAAGGAGGGGGCAATCAGCCCCAGCATTTT	CASSQGGGNQPQHF
TRBV7-2	NA	TRBJ2-5	TRBD2	15	TGTGCCAGCAGCTCCAGACGGACTAGCGGAGAGACCCAGTACTTC	CASSSRRTSGETQYF
TRBV28	NA	TRBJ1-6	NA	12	TGTGCCAGCAGTGCCCAGAGGGGACCCCTCCACTTT	CASSAQRGPLHF
TRBV2	NA	TRBJ1-6	NA	14	TGTGCCAGCAGTCCCCGGGTCACCGATTCACCCCTCCACTTT	CASSPRVTDSPLHF
TRBV12-3/TRBV12-4	NA	TRBJ1-2	NA	12	TGTGCCAGCAGTTCCCTAGATCGGGGCTACACCTTC	CASSSLDRGYTF
TRBV6-5	NA	TRBJ1-1	NA	13	TGTGCCAGCAGTTACGGGAGGAACACTGAAGCTTTCTTT	CASSYGRNTEAFF
TRBV1	NA	TRBJ1-1	NA	16	TGCACCAGCAGCCAAGAAGGCAACAGGGTATTTACTGAAGCTTTCTTT	CTSSQEGNRVFTEAFF
TRBV6-4	NA	TRBJ2-1	TRBD1	17	TGTGCCAGCAGCCGTGAGATGACAGGGCCCACCTACAATGAGCAGTTCTTC	CASSREMTGPTYNEQFF
TRBV5-5	NA	TRBJ1-6	TRBD1	14	TGTGCCAGCAGCCGCAGGGGGGATAATTCACCCCTCCACTTT	CASSRRGDNSPLHF
TRBV7-2	NA	TRBJ1-5	NA	13	TGTGCCAGCAGCTTACGGGGTAATCAGCCCCAGCATTTT	CASSLRGNQPQHF
TRBV19	NA	TRBJ1-1	NA	15	TGTGCCAGTAGTATAGATCCCCGGGCAGGGAGAGAAGCTTTCTTT	CASSIDPRAGREAFF
TRBV27	NA	TRBJ1-2	NA	15	TGTGCCAGCTCCCCCCACGGGAGAACAGGCCATGGCTACACCTTC	CASSPHGRTGHGYTF
TRBV30	NA	TRBJ1-6	NA	14	TGTGCCTGGAGTGTAGGAGGGTATAATTCACCCCTCCACTTT	CAWSVGGYNSPLHF
TRBV10-2	NA	TRBJ1-2	NA	12	TGCGCCAGCAGTGACCCGCTTAGGGGCTACACCTTC	CASSDPLRGYTF
TRBV29-1	few	TRBJ1-1	TRBD1	14	TGCAGCGTGGCTACAGGGGGCCGGAGCACTGAAGCTTTCTTT	CSVATGGRSTEAFF
TRBV30	NA	TRBJ2-5	NA	13	TGTGCCTGGAGTTTGGGGGGAGAAGAGACCCAGTACTTC	CAWSLGGEETQYF
TRBV18	NA	TRBJ1-3	NA	16	TGTGCCAGCTCACGAACTTCTGAGAGCTCTGGAAACACCATATATTTT	CASSRTSESSGNTIYF
TRBV19	NA	TRBJ2-1	TRBD2	14	TGTGCCAGCCGACGACTAGCGGACTACAATGAGCAGTTCTTC	CASRRLADYNEQFF
TRBV19	NA	TRBJ1-3	NA	19	TGTGCCAGTAGTATAGACCTGGAGGGGGGTAAGGGCTCTGGAAACACCATATATTTT	CASSIDLEGGKGSGNTIYF
TRBV7-2	NA	TRBJ2-1	NA	13	TGTGCCAGCAGCTTCCGGGGAAACAATGAGCAGTTCTTC	CASSFRGNNEQFF
TRBV6-5	NA	TRBJ2-1	NA	14	TGTGCCAGCAGTCCGCCGGGATCTAACAATGAGCAGTTCTTC	CASSPPGSNNEQFF